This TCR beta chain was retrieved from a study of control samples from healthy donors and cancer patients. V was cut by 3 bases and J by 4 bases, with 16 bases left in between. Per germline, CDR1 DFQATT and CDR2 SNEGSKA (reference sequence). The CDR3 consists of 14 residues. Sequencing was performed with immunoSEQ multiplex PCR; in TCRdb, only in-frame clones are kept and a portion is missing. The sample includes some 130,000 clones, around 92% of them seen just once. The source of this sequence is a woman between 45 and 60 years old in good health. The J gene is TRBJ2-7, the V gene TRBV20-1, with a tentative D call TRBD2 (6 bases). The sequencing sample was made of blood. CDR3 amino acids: CSASYRRASYEQYF. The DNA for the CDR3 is TGCAGTGCTAGTTATCGGAGGGCCTCTTACGAGCAGTACTTC.